This T cell receptor beta chain appears in the sequencing data of a study of blood T cell repertoires in COVID-19. As for the study in general: Both acute and convalescent COVID-19 samples were obtained from the United States, Italy and Spain. The analysed material was cDNA or gDNA that came from T cells, B-cell-depleted T cells, or PBMCs.

Authors' analysis steps: Reference gene primer amplification in the assay estimated nucleated cell counts. This table comes from immunoSEQ multiplex PCR, and its TCRdb copy is limited to in-frame clones, with some not included. That table furnishes V, J and clone size, whereas the DNA furnished D and trimming. The sample has under 200,000 clones, about 82% seen once; the top ten hold roughly 5.1%. The CDR3 runs 13 residues. Germline V CDR1 and CDR2: MGHRA, YSYEKL. Trimming took off 0 bases at V and 3 bases at J, with 3 bases between the two ends. The sample consisted of peripheral blood. This chain joins TRBV4-1 and TRBJ2-1; D unresolved. The sequence came from a woman in her 30s with acute or convalescent COVID-19. Here the CDR3 reads CASSQDSYNEQFF. CDR3 nucleotides: TGCGCCAGCAGCCAAGATAGCTACAATGAGCAGTTCTTC.